A selection of T cell receptor beta chains follows, all from one sample in a study of T cell responses to AZD1222 COVID-19 vaccine. The table came from immunoSEQ multiplex PCR; TCRdb's copy has only in-frame clones and leaves some out. The sample lists 130,000 to 150,000 clones; around 89% were seen once. The sequencing here drew on peripheral blood, taken on day 0 of AZD1222 vaccination. The receptors shown here come from an adult in good health. The CDR3 runs from the conserved cysteine through the conserved F or W. Where a row states a size, it is once, few, many or the class of an expanded clone; other rows omit it.

clone_size v_call cdr3_aa
. TRBV19 CASSSAYSNQPQHF
. TRBV11-2 CASSLANRVTEAFF
few TRBV4-1 CASSQDTGGMGGFQSGEQFF
. TRBV19 CASNTELAGYNEQFF
. TRBV27 CASSLYRGEHSNQPQHF
. TRBV7-2 CASSARLGNQPQHF
. TRBV19 CASSMLSLRETQYF
. TRBV7-9 CASSSARKNTEAFF
once TRBV3-1/TRBV3-2 CASSLEGSPLHF
. TRBV11-2 CASSSPGRGNTEAFF
few TRBV11-2 CASSFSDKNTEAFF
. TRBV9 CASSVWPSGGIGNTDTQYF
. TRBV3-1/TRBV3-2 CASSQGWVEKLFF
. TRBV23-1 CASSLGRTGALISGNTIYF
. TRBV15 CATSREDTTQETQYF
. TRBV10-2 CASSKQGADSPLHF
. TRBV5-5 CASSRSPAERGRYGYTF
. TRBV6-5 CASSYDPGREQFF
. TRBV7-9 CASRSQRADTQYF